This TCR beta chain comes out of a study of blood T cells in healthy people across ages. A second roughly 7 to 12 cycle PCR used barcoded and J-beta primers. Each sample yielded at least 2.5 million CDR3-containing paired-end reads. TCRdb reprocessed the 5' RACE reads with MiXCR, giving one entry per CDR3 protein. The sample lists some 1,800,000 distinct CDR3 sequences, about 39% occurring once. This CDR3 region has 15 residues. Germline trimming cut 3 bases from V and 3 bases from J; bases unmatched to any gene: 10. Germline CDR1 DFQATT, CDR2 SNEGSKA (reference sequence). Study-level points and caveats: Roughly linearly, TCR beta diversity per million T cells fell as age increased.

This clonotype was seen only a few times. Its antigen remains unidentified. Drawn from each donor were roughly 10 milliliters of peripheral blood. J is TRBJ2-7 and V is TRBV20-1; 8 bases line up with TRBD1. This receptor was identified in a human donor in good health. The sample consisted of blood. For the CDR3, the DNA is TGCAGTGCTAGCGCTCCGGGACAGGAGATCTACGAGCAGTACTTC. This gives the protein CSASAPGQEIYEQYF.